The 8 T cell receptor beta chains listed next were all sequenced from one sample in a study of blood T cell repertoires in COVID-19. Repertoires were generated with immunoSEQ multiplex PCR, while TCRdb's copy carries only in-frame clones and drops some. Among about 230,000 clones listed, around 83% were seen once. The sample was peripheral blood. These receptors came from a man in his forties with acute or convalescent COVID-19.

The chain carries TRBV2 and TRBJ1-5, with TRBD1 as a possible D gene (6 bases). Trimming stripped 2 bases from V and 5 bases from J, with 10 bases between. The length of the CDR3 is 14 residues. CDR1 is SNHLY and CDR2 is FYNNEI in the germline V gene. The CDR3 DNA sequence: TGTGCCAGCAGTGAATGGGGGCGGGATCAGCCCCAGCATTTT. It encodes CASSEWGRDQPQHF.

This sequence joins TRBV11-2 and TRBJ2-7; TRBD1 matches at 7 bases. The trim removed 0 bases at V and 5 bases at J, leaving 7 bases unmatched. Germline values: CDR1 SGHAT, CDR2 FQNNGV. The CDR3 extends over 15 amino acids. The DNA of the CDR3 is TGTGCCAGCAGCTTAGATGCGACAGGGAGAGACGAGCAGTACTTC. This sequence encodes CASSLDATGRDEQYF.

The CDR3 loop reads CASSLVQGAYEQYF. CDR3 sequence (DNA): TGCGCCAGCAGCTTGGTGCAGGGGGCCTACGAGCAGTACTTC. The V gene is TRBV5-1, the J gene TRBJ2-7, with 7 bases identical to TRBD1. This CDR3 is 14 amino acids long. V shed 0 bases, J shed 2 bases, and the junction held 2 bases outside the gene matches. Germline values: CDR1 SGHRS, CDR2 YFSETQ.

This chain uses TRBV6-1 with TRBJ2-3; a possible D gene is TRBD1 (5 bases). V lost 1 base and J lost 4, with 9 bases in between. The CDR3 runs to 14 residues. Per germline, CDR1 MNHNS and CDR2 SASEGT. CDR3 residues: CASSEGQGPDTQYF. CDR3 nucleotide sequence: TGTGCCAGCAGTGAAGGGCAGGGCCCAGATACGCAGTATTTT.

This clone appeared a few times. The chain couples TRBV7-3 to TRBJ1-1; D perhaps matches TRBD1 (5 bases). The germline V gene has CDR1 SGHTA and CDR2 FQGTGA. There are 16 residues in the CDR3. Trimming took 2 bases from V and 0 from J, leaving 13 bases between them. The CDR3 DNA is TGTGCCAGCAGCTTACTAGGGGTCGACATGAACACTGAAGCTTTCTTT. Amino acid sequence: CASSLLGVDMNTEAFF.

The V gene is TRBV2, the J gene TRBJ1-1; unclear D gene. CDR3 length equals 13 residues. V gave up 5 bases and J gave up 3 bases, with 10 bases separating them. CDR1 is SNHLY, CDR2 FYNNEI, per germline. The CDR3 protein is CASSILGDTEAFF. Written as DNA, the CDR3 is TGTGCCAGCAGTATCCTGGGAGACACTGAAGCTTTCTTT.

The chain combines TRBV29-1 with TRBJ1-2; no reliable D call. The length of the CDR3 is 12 residues. CDR1 SQVTM and CDR2 ANQGSEA come from the germline V gene. This chain's CDR3 is CTVARANYGYTF. The CDR3 nucleotides read TGCACCGTAGCGAGGGCCAACTATGGCTACACCTTC.

The chain employs TRBV5-1 and TRBJ2-3; a weak D match, TRBD2 (6 bases). The CDR3 consists of 15 residues. From germline, CDR1 is SGHRS and CDR2 YFSETQ. V shed 3 bases and J shed 2 bases, with 13 bases lying between them. The DNA for the CDR3 is TGCGCCAGCAGCTCCGGTGGAGGGCTCACAGATACGCAGTATTTT. Its translation is CASSSGGGLTDTQYF.